These T cell receptor beta chains were read from a single sample in a study of blood T cell repertoires in COVID-19. Profiling relied on immunoSEQ multiplex PCR, and the TCRdb table lists in-frame clones only, not all of them. The sample carries 84,000 or so clones, around four fifths recorded once. Source material: peripheral blood. All receptors derive from a man aged 55 to 70 with COVID-19, enrolled during active disease. Both conserved end residues are part of each CDR3. A D gene is named only where the DNA matches it firmly. Where a row states a size, it is once, few, many or the class of an expanded clone; other rows omit it.

d_gene: NA
v_gene: TRBV9
abundance: NA
j_gene: TRBJ1-5
CDR3aa: CASSSYEQQPQHF
CDR3nt: TGTGCCAGCAGCTCATACGAACAACAGCCCCAGCATTTT

d_gene: TRBD2
v_gene: TRBV2
abundance: few
j_gene: TRBJ2-1
CDR3aa: CASITGLAGYEQFF
CDR3nt: TGTGCCAGCATAACGGGACTAGCGGGGTATGAGCAGTTCTTC

d_gene: TRBD1
v_gene: TRBV5-1
abundance: NA
j_gene: TRBJ2-2
CDR3aa: CASSLAVWRQGLKGSTGELFF
CDR3nt: TGCGCCAGCAGCTTGGCCGTATGGAGACAGGGGCTGAAAGGTTCCACCGGGGAGCTGTTTTTT

d_gene: NA
v_gene: TRBV10-3
abundance: few
j_gene: TRBJ1-2
CDR3aa: CAFRGQMDYGYTF
CDR3nt: TGTGCCTTCCGAGGACAGATGGACTATGGCTACACCTTC

d_gene: NA
v_gene: TRBV27
abundance: once
j_gene: TRBJ1-2
CDR3aa: CASSLKQGEGYTF
CDR3nt: TGTGCCAGCAGTTTAAAACAGGGTGAGGGCTACACCTTC

d_gene: TRBD2
v_gene: TRBV3-1/TRBV3-2
abundance: NA
j_gene: TRBJ2-5
CDR3aa: CASSPQRGGDETQYF
CDR3nt: TGTGCCAGCAGCCCCCAGCGGGGGGGGGACGAGACCCAGTACTTC

d_gene: NA
v_gene: TRBV2
abundance: few
j_gene: TRBJ1-3
CDR3aa: CASSFGGGSSGNTIYF
CDR3nt: TGTGCCAGCAGTTTCGGGGGGGGTAGCTCTGGAAACACCATATATTTT

d_gene: NA
v_gene: TRBV5-6
abundance: NA
j_gene: TRBJ1-3
CDR3aa: CAAGFGSGNTIYF
CDR3nt: TGCGCCGCGGGGTTCGGCTCTGGAAACACCATATATTTT

d_gene: NA
v_gene: TRBV19
abundance: few
j_gene: TRBJ2-7
CDR3aa: CASSITGLYEQYF
CDR3nt: TGTGCCAGTAGTATAACGGGACTTTACGAGCAGTACTTC

d_gene: TRBD2
v_gene: TRBV19
abundance: NA
j_gene: TRBJ2-7
CDR3aa: CASSRRESYEQYF
CDR3nt: TGTGCCAGTAGTCGGCGGGAGTCTTACGAGCAGTACTTC

d_gene: TRBD2
v_gene: TRBV19
abundance: once
j_gene: TRBJ2-5
CDR3aa: CASSLPSGGQETQYF
CDR3nt: TGTGCCAGTAGCCTTCCTAGCGGGGGACAAGAGACCCAGTACTTC

d_gene: NA
v_gene: TRBV12-2
abundance: once
j_gene: TRBJ1-5
CDR3aa: CASRLARGGKSNQPQHF
CDR3nt: TGTGCAAGTCGCTTAGCGAGGGGGGGAAAAAGCAATCAGCCCCAGCATTTT

d_gene: TRBD2
v_gene: TRBV15
abundance: NA
j_gene: TRBJ2-3
CDR3aa: CATSRELAGKGTQYF
CDR3nt: TGTGCCACCAGCAGAGAGCTAGCGGGGAAGGGTACGCAGTATTTT

d_gene: TRBD1
v_gene: TRBV18
abundance: once
j_gene: TRBJ1-6
CDR3aa: CASSPPGQGEYSPLHF
CDR3nt: TGTGCCAGCTCACCACCGGGGCAGGGGGAGTATTCACCCCTCCACTTT

d_gene: NA
v_gene: TRBV15
abundance: NA
j_gene: TRBJ1-1
CDR3aa: CATSRRVAFEAFF
CDR3nt: TGTGCCACCAGCAGGCGGGTCGCGTTTGAAGCTTTCTTT

d_gene: NA
v_gene: TRBV14
abundance: NA
j_gene: TRBJ2-1
CDR3aa: CASSLRQYGSDEQFF
CDR3nt: TGTGCCAGCAGCCTACGTCAATATGGTAGCGATGAGCAGTTCTTC

d_gene: TRBD2
v_gene: TRBV5-1
abundance: NA
j_gene: TRBJ2-2
CDR3aa: CASSLPTSGGASGTGELFF
CDR3nt: TGCGCCAGCAGCTTACCGACTAGCGGGGGGGCCTCGGGAACCGGGGAGCTGTTTTTT

d_gene: NA
v_gene: TRBV4-3
abundance: many
j_gene: TRBJ2-1
CDR3aa: CASSLQASDYNEQFF
CDR3nt: TGCGCCAGCAGCCTACAGGCTAGCGACTACAATGAGCAGTTCTTC

d_gene: NA
v_gene: TRBV6-5
abundance: once
j_gene: TRBJ1-3
CDR3aa: CATTAVSGNTIYF
CDR3nt: TGTGCCACCACAGCAGTCTCTGGAAACACCATATATTTT

d_gene: TRBD1
v_gene: TRBV2
abundance: NA
j_gene: TRBJ2-7
CDR3aa: CASSGDRGYEQYF
CDR3nt: TGTGCCAGCAGTGGGGACAGGGGTTACGAGCAGTACTTC

d_gene: NA
v_gene: TRBV19
abundance: NA
j_gene: TRBJ2-3
CDR3aa: CASSIGKPPGDTQYF
CDR3nt: TGTGCCAGTAGTATAGGAAAGCCTCCGGGAGATACGCAGTATTTT

d_gene: NA
v_gene: TRBV18
abundance: NA
j_gene: TRBJ1-5
CDR3aa: CASSARGGDQPQHF
CDR3nt: TGTGCCAGCTCAGCCCGGGGGGGTGATCAGCCCCAGCATTTT

d_gene: NA
v_gene: TRBV30
abundance: NA
j_gene: TRBJ1-4
CDR3aa: CAWSVGAGAIGEKLFF
CDR3nt: TGTGCCTGGAGTGTAGGTGCAGGGGCGATTGGAGAAAAACTGTTTTTT

d_gene: NA
v_gene: TRBV9
abundance: few
j_gene: TRBJ1-3
CDR3aa: CASSVAFGGSGNTIYF
CDR3nt: TGTGCCAGCAGCGTAGCTTTTGGCGGCTCTGGAAACACCATATATTTT

d_gene: NA
v_gene: TRBV27
abundance: few
j_gene: TRBJ1-1
CDR3aa: CASSLREGRFAFF
CDR3nt: TGTGCCAGCAGTTTAAGGGAGGGTAGGTTTGCTTTCTTT

d_gene: NA
v_gene: TRBV9
abundance: NA
j_gene: TRBJ1-1
CDR3aa: CASSGSPGGGTEAFF
CDR3nt: TGTGCCAGCAGCGGTTCCCCCGGGGGTGGGACTGAAGCTTTCTTT

d_gene: TRBD2
v_gene: TRBV10-3
abundance: NA
j_gene: TRBJ2-3
CDR3aa: CAISAQGGNTQYF
CDR3nt: TGTGCCATCAGTGCGCAGGGAGGGAATACGCAGTATTTT

d_gene: NA
v_gene: TRBV5-1
abundance: NA
j_gene: TRBJ2-7
CDR3aa: CASNRGVEGHEQYF
CDR3nt: TGCGCCAGTAACCGTGGGGTAGAGGGCCACGAGCAGTACTTC

d_gene: TRBD1
v_gene: TRBV27
abundance: NA
j_gene: TRBJ2-5
CDR3aa: CASSFDRGYETQYF
CDR3nt: TGTGCCAGCAGTTTCGACAGGGGTTACGAGACCCAGTACTTC

d_gene: TRBD2
v_gene: TRBV19
abundance: once
j_gene: TRBJ2-1
CDR3aa: CASSILLTSGGYNEQFF
CDR3nt: TGTGCCAGTAGTATCCTACTTACTAGCGGGGGCTACAATGAGCAGTTCTTC

d_gene: TRBD1
v_gene: TRBV2
abundance: once
j_gene: TRBJ2-7
CDR3aa: CASSGTGSHYEQYF
CDR3nt: TGTGCCAGCAGCGGGACAGGGAGCCACTACGAGCAGTACTTC

d_gene: TRBD1
v_gene: TRBV15
abundance: NA
j_gene: TRBJ1-2
CDR3aa: CATSRARPQGDGYTF
CDR3nt: TGTGCCACCAGCAGAGCCCGCCCGCAGGGGGATGGCTACACCTTC

d_gene: NA
v_gene: TRBV9
abundance: NA
j_gene: TRBJ1-1
CDR3aa: CASSVTGGLNTEAFF
CDR3nt: TGTGCCAGCAGCGTAACGGGGGGGCTGAACACTGAAGCTTTCTTT

d_gene: TRBD2
v_gene: TRBV9
abundance: NA
j_gene: TRBJ2-7
CDR3aa: CASSALGTSGAYEQYF
CDR3nt: TGTGCCAGCAGCGCCCTCGGGACTAGCGGTGCCTACGAGCAGTACTTC

d_gene: TRBD2
v_gene: TRBV29-1
abundance: NA
j_gene: TRBJ2-3
CDR3aa: CSSGGASGSTDTQYF
CDR3nt: TGCAGCTCGGGCGGGGCTAGCGGGAGCACAGATACGCAGTATTTT

d_gene: NA
v_gene: TRBV6-5
abundance: NA
j_gene: TRBJ2-1
CDR3aa: CASWTGISSYNEQFF
CDR3nt: TGTGCCAGTTGGACGGGGATTAGCTCCTACAATGAGCAGTTCTTC

d_gene: TRBD1
v_gene: TRBV25-1
abundance: NA
j_gene: TRBJ1-1
CDR3aa: CASSEWTGGNTEAFF
CDR3nt: TGTGCCAGCAGTGAATGGACAGGGGGGAACACTGAAGCTTTCTTT

d_gene: NA
v_gene: TRBV7-9
abundance: NA
j_gene: TRBJ1-5
CDR3aa: CASSPGTNNQPQHF
CDR3nt: TGTGCCAGCAGCCCCGGGACTAACAATCAGCCCCAGCATTTT

d_gene: TRBD2
v_gene: TRBV24-1
abundance: NA
j_gene: TRBJ2-1
CDR3aa: CATGRAGDNEQFF
CDR3nt: TGTGCCACAGGTAGAGCGGGGGACAATGAGCAGTTCTTC

d_gene: TRBD1
v_gene: TRBV2
abundance: few
j_gene: TRBJ2-1
CDR3aa: CASSERGTGGFF
CDR3nt: TGTGCCAGCAGTGAAAGGGGGACAGGTGGGTTCTTC

d_gene: NA
v_gene: TRBV6-6
abundance: NA
j_gene: TRBJ2-7
CDR3aa: CASSFPVYEQYF
CDR3nt: TGTGCCAGCAGTTTCCCAGTCTACGAGCAGTACTTC

d_gene: NA
v_gene: TRBV5-4
abundance: NA
j_gene: TRBJ2-7
CDR3aa: CASSNRGPYEQYF
CDR3nt: TGTGCCAGCAGCAACCGTGGCCCCTACGAGCAGTACTTC

d_gene: TRBD2
v_gene: TRBV7-3
abundance: NA
j_gene: TRBJ2-5
CDR3aa: CASSQSGLASETQYF
CDR3nt: TGTGCCAGCAGCCAATCGGGACTAGCTAGTGAGACCCAGTACTTC

d_gene: TRBD1
v_gene: TRBV5-1
abundance: NA
j_gene: TRBJ2-7
CDR3aa: CASSYGAGGIYEQYF
CDR3nt: TGCGCCAGCAGCTATGGGGCAGGGGGCATCTACGAGCAGTACTTC

d_gene: NA
v_gene: TRBV24-1
abundance: NA
j_gene: TRBJ2-3
CDR3aa: CATSSPFTDTQYF
CDR3nt: TGTGCCACCAGTTCCCCCTTCACAGATACGCAGTATTTT

d_gene: NA
v_gene: TRBV3-1/TRBV3-2
abundance: NA
j_gene: TRBJ2-4
CDR3aa: CASSQDPGLAKNIQYF
CDR3nt: TGTGCCAGCAGCCAAGACCCAGGGCTGGCCAAAAACATTCAGTACTTC

d_gene: NA
v_gene: TRBV7-3
abundance: NA
j_gene: TRBJ2-2
CDR3aa: CASSLSGGNTGELFF
CDR3nt: TGTGCCAGCAGCTTATCCGGGGGGAACACCGGGGAGCTGTTTTTT

d_gene: TRBD1
v_gene: TRBV5-6
abundance: NA
j_gene: TRBJ2-7
CDR3aa: CASSSTDRGNPYEQYF
CDR3nt: TGTGCCAGCAGCTCGACAGACAGGGGCAATCCCTACGAGCAGTACTTC

d_gene: NA
v_gene: TRBV7-2
abundance: NA
j_gene: TRBJ1-4
CDR3aa: CASSLRATNEKLFF
CDR3nt: TGTGCCAGCAGCTTGAGAGCAACTAATGAAAAACTGTTTTTT

d_gene: NA
v_gene: TRBV6-5
abundance: once
j_gene: TRBJ2-5
CDR3aa: CASRETGKETQYF
CDR3nt: TGTGCCAGCAGGGAGACAGGAAAAGAGACCCAGTACTTC